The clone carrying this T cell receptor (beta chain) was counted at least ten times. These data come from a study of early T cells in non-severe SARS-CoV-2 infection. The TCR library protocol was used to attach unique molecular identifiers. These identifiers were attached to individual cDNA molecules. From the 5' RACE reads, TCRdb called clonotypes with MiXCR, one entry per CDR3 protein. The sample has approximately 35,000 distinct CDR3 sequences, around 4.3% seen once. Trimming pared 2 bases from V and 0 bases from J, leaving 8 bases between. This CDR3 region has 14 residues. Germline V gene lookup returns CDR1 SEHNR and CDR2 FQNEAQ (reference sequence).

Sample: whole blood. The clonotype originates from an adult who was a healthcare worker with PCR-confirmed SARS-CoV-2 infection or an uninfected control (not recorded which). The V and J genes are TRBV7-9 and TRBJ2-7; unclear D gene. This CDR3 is CASSLLAGSYEQYF. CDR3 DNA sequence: TGTGCCAGCAGCTTATTGGCTGGCTCCTACGAGCAGTACTTC.